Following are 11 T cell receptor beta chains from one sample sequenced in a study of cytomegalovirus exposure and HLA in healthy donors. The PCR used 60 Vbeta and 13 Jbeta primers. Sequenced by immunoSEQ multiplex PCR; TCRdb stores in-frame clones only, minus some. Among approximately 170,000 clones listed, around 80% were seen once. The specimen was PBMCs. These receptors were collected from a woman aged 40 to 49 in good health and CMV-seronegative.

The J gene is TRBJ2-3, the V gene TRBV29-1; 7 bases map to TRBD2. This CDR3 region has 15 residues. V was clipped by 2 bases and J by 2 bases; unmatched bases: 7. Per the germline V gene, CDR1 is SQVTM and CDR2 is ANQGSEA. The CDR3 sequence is CSVETAGVNTDTQYF. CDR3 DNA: TGCAGCGTTGAAACGGCGGGGGTAAACACAGATACGCAGTATTTT.

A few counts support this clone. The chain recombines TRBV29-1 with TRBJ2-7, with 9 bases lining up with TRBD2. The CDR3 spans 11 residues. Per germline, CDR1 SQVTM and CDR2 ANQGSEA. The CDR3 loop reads CPAGGFYEQYF. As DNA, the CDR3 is TGCCCAGCGGGAGGATTCTACGAGCAGTACTTC.

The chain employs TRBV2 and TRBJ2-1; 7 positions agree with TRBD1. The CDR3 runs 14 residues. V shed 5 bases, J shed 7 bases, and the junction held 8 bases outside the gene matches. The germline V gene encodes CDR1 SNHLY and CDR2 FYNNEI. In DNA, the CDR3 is TGTGCCAGCAGTACACAGGGGAATATGAATGAGCAGTTCTTC. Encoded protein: CASSTQGNMNEQFF.

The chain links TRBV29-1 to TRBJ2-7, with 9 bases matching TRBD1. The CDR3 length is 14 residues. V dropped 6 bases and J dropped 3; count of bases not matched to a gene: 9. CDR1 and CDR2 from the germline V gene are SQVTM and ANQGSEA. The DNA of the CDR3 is TGCAGCGTCCACCTTGGGGACAGGGACTACGAGCAGTACTTC. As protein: CSVHLGDRDYEQYF.

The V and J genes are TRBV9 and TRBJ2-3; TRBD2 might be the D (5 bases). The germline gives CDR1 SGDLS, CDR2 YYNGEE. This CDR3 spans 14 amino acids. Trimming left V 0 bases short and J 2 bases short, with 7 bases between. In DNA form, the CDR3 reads TGTGCCAGCAGCGTAGGACTAACCACAGATACGCAGTATTTT. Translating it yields CASSVGLTTDTQYF.

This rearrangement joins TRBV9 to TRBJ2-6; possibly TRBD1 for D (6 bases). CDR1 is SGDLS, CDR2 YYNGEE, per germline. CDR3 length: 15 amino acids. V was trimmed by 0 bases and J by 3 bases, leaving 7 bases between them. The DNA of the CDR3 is TGTGCCAGCAGCGTAGCAGGGGTTGGGGCCAACGTCCTGACTTTC. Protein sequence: CASSVAGVGANVLTF.

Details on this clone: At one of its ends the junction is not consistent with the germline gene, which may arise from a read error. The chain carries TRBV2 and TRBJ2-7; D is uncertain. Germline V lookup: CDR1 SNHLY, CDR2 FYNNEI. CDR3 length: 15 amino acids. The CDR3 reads CASSAAAFLPYGQYF. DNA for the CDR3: TGTGCCAGCAGTGCCGCGGCATTCCTTCCCTACGGGCAGTACTTC.

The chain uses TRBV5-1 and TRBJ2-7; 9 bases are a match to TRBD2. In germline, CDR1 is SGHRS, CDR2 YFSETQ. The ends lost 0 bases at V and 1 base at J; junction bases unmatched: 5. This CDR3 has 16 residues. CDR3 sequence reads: CASSLGVAGVSYEQYF. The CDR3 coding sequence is TGCGCCAGCAGCTTGGGGGTAGCGGGAGTGTCCTACGAGCAGTACTTC.

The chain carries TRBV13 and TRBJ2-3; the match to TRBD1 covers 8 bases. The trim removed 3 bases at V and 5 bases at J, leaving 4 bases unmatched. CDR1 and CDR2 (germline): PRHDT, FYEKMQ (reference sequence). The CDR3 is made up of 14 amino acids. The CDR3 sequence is CASSFRTGQDTQYF. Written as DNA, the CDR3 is TGTGCCAGCAGCTTCCGGACAGGGCAAGATACGCAGTATTTT.

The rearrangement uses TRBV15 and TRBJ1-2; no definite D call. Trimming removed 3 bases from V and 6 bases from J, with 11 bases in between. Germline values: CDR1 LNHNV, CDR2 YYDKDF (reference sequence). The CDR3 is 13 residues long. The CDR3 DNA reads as TGTGCCACCAGCAGGGCGGGCGGGGATGGCTACACCTTC. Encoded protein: CATSRAGGDGYTF.

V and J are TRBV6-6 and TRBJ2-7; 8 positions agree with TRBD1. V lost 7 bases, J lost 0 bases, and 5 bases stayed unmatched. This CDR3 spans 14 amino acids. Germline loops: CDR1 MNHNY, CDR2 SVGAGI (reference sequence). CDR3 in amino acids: CASTTTGVSYEQYF. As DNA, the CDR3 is TGTGCCAGCACCACGACAGGGGTCTCCTACGAGCAGTACTTC.